The rows below give T cell receptor beta chains drawn from one sample of a study of neurological immune-mediated disorders. TCRdb independently ran MiXCR on the 5' RACE reads; one entry per CDR3 protein. The sample lists 45,000 to 65,000 distinct CDR3 sequences, less than 5% occurring once. The material sequenced was PBMCs. Every receptor here comes from a man aged 45-65 years with multiple sclerosis. Both conserved end residues are part of each CDR3. The D gene is left open where the match is weak. Some rows mark clone size as missing; the rest say once, few, many or name a class of expanded clone.

.	TRBJ2-3	TRBV20-1	TRBD2	CSADGLAVLDTQYF	TGCAGTGCAGACGGACTAGCGGTTTTAGATACGCAGTATTTT
many	TRBJ2-7	TRBV28	TRBD1	CASSSGQAVSYEQYF	TGTGCCAGCAGTTCAGGACAGGCCGTCTCCTACGAGCAGTACTTC
many	TRBJ1-1	TRBV2	.	CASGTEAFF	TGTGCCAGCGGGACTGAAGCTTTCTTT
.	TRBJ1-2	TRBV4-1	.	CASSQAGPRSYTF	TGTGCCAGCAGCCAGGCCGGGCCCAGGTCCTACACCTTC
many	TRBJ2-3	TRBV12-3/TRBV12-4	.	CASSNSDTQYF	TGTGCCAGCAGCAACTCAGATACGCAGTATTTT
.	TRBJ2-7	TRBV20-1	TRBD1	CSAPTGHLLYEQYF	TGCAGTGCCCCGACAGGGCATTTACTCTACGAGCAGTACTTC
many	TRBJ1-2	TRBV20-1	.	CSARDLRSIYGYTF	TGCAGTGCTAGAGATCTACGATCCATCTATGGCTACACCTTC
many	TRBJ1-1	TRBV5-1	.	CASSGRGVNTEAFF	TGCGCCAGCAGTGGGAGGGGTGTGAACACTGAAGCTTTCTTT
many	TRBJ2-5	TRBV5-1	TRBD2	CASSRRLAEETQYF	TGCGCCAGCAGCCGCAGACTAGCGGAAGAGACCCAGTACTTC
many	TRBJ2-3	TRBV5-1	TRBD1	CASSLEGARTDTQYF	TGCGCCAGCAGCTTGGAGGGGGCCCGCACAGATACGCAGTATTTT
.	TRBJ1-1	TRBV20-1	.	CSAIKDLPRAFF	TGCAGTGCTATTAAGGACCTCCCAAGGGCTTTCTTT
many	TRBJ2-7	TRBV12-3/TRBV12-4	.	CASSRGTATYEQYF	TGTGCCAGCAGCCGCGGGACAGCAACCTACGAGCAGTACTTC
.	TRBJ2-7	TRBV20-1	.	CSASYMGREQYF	TGCAGTGCTAGCTATATGGGGCGCGAGCAGTACTTC
many	TRBJ2-3	TRBV21-1	.	CASSRKRDPSTDTQYF	TGTGCCAGCAGCAGGAAGCGGGACCCTAGCACAGATACGCAGTATTTT
many	TRBJ1-5	TRBV14	.	CASSQGGGSQPQHF	TGTGCCAGCAGCCAAGGGGGTGGAAGCCAGCCCCAGCATTTT
many	TRBJ2-7	TRBV12-3/TRBV12-4	.	CASSLGTSSNEQYF	TGTGCCAGCAGTTTGGGGACCTCTAGCAACGAGCAGTACTTC
.	TRBJ2-1	TRBV20-1	.	CSASFRYNEQFF	TGCAGTGCTAGTTTCCGATACAATGAGCAGTTCTTC
many	TRBJ1-2	TRBV20-1	.	CSAREGSFSGYTF	TGCAGTGCTAGAGAAGGGAGCTTCTCTGGCTACACCTTC
many	TRBJ2-7	TRBV6-5	TRBD1	CASSARAGGYGQYF	TGTGCCAGCAGTGCAAGGGCAGGGGGTTACGGGCAGTACTTC
many	TRBJ1-4	TRBV7-6	.	CASSPERGGEKLFF	TGTGCCAGCAGCCCGGAGAGGGGTGGAGAAAAACTGTTTTTT
many	TRBJ2-5	TRBV5-1	.	CASSLEQETQYF	TGCGCCAGCAGCTTGGAACAAGAGACCCAGTACTTC
many	TRBJ1-1	TRBV29-1	.	CSVVSRREEAFF	TGCAGCGTTGTTTCCAGGAGAGAAGAAGCTTTCTTT
many	TRBJ1-3	TRBV7-3	.	CASSQGPGSGNTIYF	TGTGCCAGCAGCCAAGGCCCGGGCTCTGGAAACACCATATATTTT
many	TRBJ2-7	TRBV12-3/TRBV12-4	.	CASSSNSEQYF	TGTGCCAGCAGTTCCAACTCCGAGCAGTACTTC
many	TRBJ2-1	TRBV7-2	TRBD1	CASSPRSPGQGAYEQFF	TGTGCCAGCAGCCCCCGGTCCCCGGGACAGGGGGCTTATGAGCAGTTCTTC
many	TRBJ2-5	TRBV11-3	.	CASSLLLETQYF	TGTGCCAGCAGCTTATTATTGGAGACCCAGTACTTC
many	TRBJ2-1	TRBV5-1	.	CASSPRVTSYNEQFF	TGCGCCAGCAGCCCACGCGTGACCTCCTACAATGAGCAGTTCTTC
many	TRBJ2-7	TRBV7-8	.	CASSLEGNAGKDEQYF	TGTGCCAGCAGCTTAGAGGGTAATGCAGGGAAGGACGAGCAGTACTTC
many	TRBJ2-5	TRBV29-1	.	CSVEEARGETQYF	TGCAGCGTTGAAGAGGCTAGGGGGGAGACCCAGTACTTC
many	TRBJ2-2	TRBV7-2	.	CATVGTTNTGELFF	TGTGCCACCGTGGGGACGACGAACACCGGGGAGCTGTTTTTT
many	TRBJ1-2	TRBV7-2	.	CASSLGRHGYTF	TGTGCCAGCAGCTTAGGCAGGCATGGCTACACCTTC
few	TRBJ2-7	TRBV5-1	TRBD2	CASSDLFGTSRVYEQYF	TGCGCCAGCAGCGATCTATTTGGGACTAGCAGAGTCTACGAGCAGTACTTC
many	TRBJ1-5	TRBV27	.	CASGFNQPQNF	TGTGCCAGCGGGTTCAATCAGCCCCAGAATTTT
many	TRBJ1-5	TRBV4-1	TRBD1	CASSLQQGAGQPQHF	TGCGCCAGCAGTTTACAACAGGGGGCTGGACAGCCCCAGCATTTT
many	TRBJ1-5	TRBV3-1	.	CASSQDGNSDQPQHF	TGTGCCAGCAGCCAAGACGGTAATTCGGATCAGCCCCAGCATTTT
many	TRBJ2-3	TRBV5-1	.	CASSLMSGTTDTQYF	TGCGCCAGCAGCTTGATGTCCGGGACCACAGATACGCAGTATTTT
many	TRBJ2-1	TRBV29-1	.	CSVLQGPTNNEQFF	TGCAGCGTATTACAGGGTCCCACGAACAATGAGCAGTTCTTC
many	TRBJ1-5	TRBV7-9	.	CASGEGTIYQPQHF	TGTGCCAGCGGCGAGGGGACTATCTATCAGCCCCAGCATTTT
many	TRBJ2-1	TRBV20-1	.	CSASRGFPLEQFF	TGCAGTGCCTCGCGGGGTTTCCCCCTCGAGCAGTTCTTC
many	TRBJ2-7	TRBV6-5	.	CASSGGYGNYEQYF	TGTGCCAGCAGTGGGGGGTACGGCAACTACGAGCAGTACTTC
few	TRBJ2-1	TRBV7-8	.	CASSLVDEQFF	TGTGCCAGCAGCTTAGTGGATGAGCAGTTCTTC
many	TRBJ2-7	TRBV29-1	TRBD1	CSGLGQGSYEQYF	TGCAGCGGATTGGGACAGGGGTCGTACGAGCAGTACTTC
.	TRBJ2-7	TRBV7-6	TRBD1	CASSGTGQQEQYF	TGTGCCAGCAGCGGTACGGGACAGCAAGAGCAGTACTTC
many	TRBJ2-4	TRBV7-9	.	CASSLPGPQTNIQYF	TGTGCCAGCAGCTTACCGGGACCCCAAACGAACATTCAGTACTTC
many	TRBJ2-3	TRBV20-1	TRBD1	CSAELQGAVDTQYF	TGCAGTGCCGAATTACAGGGGGCAGTGGATACGCAGTATTTT
.	TRBJ2-1	TRBV5-1	.	CASSREGNYNEQFF	TGCGCCAGCAGCCGAGAAGGGAATTACAATGAGCAGTTCTTC
few	TRBJ2-3	TRBV11-2	.	CASSFGIDTQYF	TGTGCCAGCAGCTTCGGGATTGATACGCAGTATTTT
many	TRBJ1-5	TRBV28	.	CASRGRSSNQPQHF	TGTGCCAGTCGGGGACGGAGTAGCAATCAGCCCCAGCATTTT
.	TRBJ1-1	TRBV7-8	.	CASSLEAGFTEAFF	TGTGCCAGCAGCTTAGAAGCAGGGTTCACTGAAGCTTTCTTT
few	TRBJ2-7	TRBV7-9	TRBD2	CASSLALAGDEQYF	TGTGCCAGCAGCTTAGCTCTAGCGGGAGACGAGCAGTACTTC
many	TRBJ1-2	TRBV6-5	.	CASTLGLNYGYTF	TGTGCCAGCACCCTAGGTTTGAACTATGGCTACACCTTC
few	TRBJ2-4	TRBV11-2	.	CASSLGGSPSKNIQYF	TGTGCCAGCAGCTTAGGAGGTAGTCCGTCCAAAAACATTCAGTACTTC
many	TRBJ2-1	TRBV5-1	.	CASSLVGGPYNEQFF	TGCGCCAGCAGCTTGGTGGGAGGCCCCTACAATGAGCAGTTCTTC
many	TRBJ2-3	TRBV11-3	.	CASSSQVNRDTQYF	TGTGCCAGCAGCTCTCAGGTGAATAGAGATACGCAGTATTTT
.	TRBJ2-3	TRBV3-1	.	CASSQDLGGGPTGDTQYF	TGTGCCAGCAGCCAAGATCTTGGAGGGGGCCCCACGGGGGATACGCAGTATTTT
many	TRBJ1-1	TRBV10-3	.	CAISDGTEAFF	TGTGCCATCAGTGATGGCACTGAAGCTTTCTTT
many	TRBJ2-5	TRBV5-1	TRBD1	CASSLLRDSKETQYF	TGCGCCAGCAGCTTACTCCGGGACAGCAAAGAGACCCAGTACTTC
many	TRBJ2-7	TRBV20-1	TRBD1	CSANPGQGRGAGDEQYF	TGCAGTGCTAACCCGGGACAGGGTCGAGGTGCGGGAGACGAGCAGTACTTC
many	TRBJ2-4	TRBV29-1	.	CSVEVGLDIQYF	TGCAGCGTTGAAGTTGGCCTGGACATTCAGTACTTC